These 2 T cell receptor beta chains originate from one sample sequenced in a study of blood T cell repertoires in COVID-19. The data were produced by immunoSEQ multiplex PCR, yet TCRdb's version contains in-frame clones alone and is incomplete. The table records about 64,000 clones, about 76% of them present only once. The sequencing sample was made of peripheral blood. The receptor source for this set is a human donor in a cohort sampled during active COVID-19.

The chain has TRBV6-6 and TRBJ2-2; possibly TRBD1 for D (6 bases). The germline CDR1 and CDR2 sequences are MNHNY and SVGAGI (reference sequence). The CDR3 totals 20 residues. With 6 bases removed from V and 4 bases from J, the gap between germline ends came to 30 bases. The CDR3 DNA sequence: TGTGCCAGCAGCACCAGACTACTACTTACAGGGTTCGTGACCACCGGGGAGCTGTTTTTT. Protein product: CASSTRLLLTGFVTTGELFF.

The chain recombines TRBV5-4 with TRBJ2-3; a possible D gene is TRBD1 (7 bases). Per germline, CDR1 SGHNT and CDR2 YYREEE (reference sequence). V was cut by 4 bases and J by 5 bases, with 17 bases left in between. This CDR3 comprises 15 residues. The CDR3 is CASSPVGGQQDTQYF. DNA of the CDR3: TGTGCCAGCAGCCCCGTGGGGGGACAGCAAGATACGCAGTATTTT.